Sequencing of this TCR beta chain was carried out in a study of breast tumors, draining lymph nodes, adjacent tissues. Study-level results: Luminal-like breast cancer showed significantly higher tumor–nontumor repertoire similarity than basal-like. Tumor T cell lymph node origin was a supported hypothesis, not proven. Tumor TCR diversity was below lymph nodes but above nontumor tissue.

Regarding this clonotype: Its target is not known.

TCRdb reprocessed the multiplex PCR reads via MiXCR and lists one record per CDR3 protein. The table has approximately 130,000 distinct CDR3 sequences, about 20% seen once; the top ten hold about 2.2%. Axillary draining lymph nodes of breast cancer patients supplied the node samples. The sequenced sample consisted of axillary lymph node tissue. The TCR was taken from a female donor with breast cancer. Some clones in this sample may be carry-over from other donors' samples.

CDR3 DNA: TGTGCCAGCAGTGAGGGGTGGACTGAAGCTTTCTTT. This sequence encodes CASSEGWTEAFF. This chain joins TRBV6-1 and TRBJ1-1; D is unclear. Per germline, CDR1 MNHNS and CDR2 SASEGT. V lost 3 bases, J lost 5 bases, and 7 bases lay in between. CDR3 length: 12 residues.